This T cell receptor (beta chain) originates from a study of T-cell memory formation after mild COVID-19. Study-level information: TCR clusters showed largely donor specificity.

The germline CDR1 and CDR2 sequences are SQVTM and ANQGSEA. CDR3 length equals 10 residues. With 4 bases removed from V and 2 bases from J, the gap between germline ends came to 2 bases. TCRdb recomputed calls from the 5' RACE reads with MiXCR, one row per CDR3 protein. Of 50,000 to 70,000 distinct CDR3 sequences listed, 9% to 15% are singletons. At least ten counts were recorded for this clonotype. What it binds is not known. Study-wide findings and caveats: Largely, contracting CD4+ clones fell within CM and EM, and contracting CD8+ clones within EMRA.

The sequence came from a man aged 18 to 29 who had mild COVID-19 (a few samples of this study predate the infection). Cell type and time point are not known. The chain uses TRBV29-1 and TRBJ2-5; D gene uncertain. Sequenced sample: PBMCs or a T cell subset sorted from them (not recorded which). CDR3: CSVVQETQYF. CDR3 in DNA: TGCAGCGTTGTACAAGAGACCCAGTACTTC.